Reported below is one T cell receptor beta chain. These data are taken from a study of blood T cell repertoires in COVID-19. Study-level information: Whether acute or convalescent, the COVID-19 samples came from the United States, Italy and Spain.

CDR3 length equals 16 residues. The trim removed 2 bases at V and 4 bases at J, leaving 6 bases unmatched. Germline CDR1 is LNHDA and CDR2 is SQIVND (reference sequence). This table comes from immunoSEQ multiplex PCR, and its TCRdb copy is limited to in-frame clones, with some not included. The sample includes 40,000 to 50,000 clones, approximately 86% seen only once; the top ten take 11% to 15%. The sequencing input was peripheral blood. The J gene is TRBJ2-1, the V gene TRBV19; 9 bases align to TRBD1. The sequence was collected from a human donor in a cohort sampled during active COVID-19. In DNA form, the CDR3 reads TGTGCCAGTAGTATACCCGGACAGGGGATGTACAATGAGCAGTTCTTC. Its translation: CASSIPGQGMYNEQFF.